This T cell receptor beta chain was observed in a study of T cells in Graves' hyperthyroidism and ophthalmopathy. The V end lost 6 bases, the J end lost 6 bases, and 20 bases lay between the germline ends. The CDR3 is 15 residues long. Per the germline V gene, CDR1 is LNHDA and CDR2 is SQIVND (reference sequence). This clonotype was observed at least ten times. Template material for amplifying TCR beta CDR3 regions consisted of RNA transcripts. The HTBI primer set served for first-round RT-PCR of the TCR CDR3. TCRdb processed the multiplex PCR reads anew with MiXCR; each CDR3 protein has one entry. The repertoire has 500,000 to 750,000 distinct CDR3 sequences, approximately 15% of them found once; the top ten carry 6.5% to 9%.

This rearrangement joins TRBV19 to TRBJ1-1; tentative D call: TRBD1 (6 bases). The sequence was obtained from a woman aged 18-29 years with Graves' ophthalmopathy. Sequenced input: blood. The CDR3 sequence: CASRTQGAGNPEAFF. The DNA of the CDR3 is TGTGCCAGTAGAACACAGGGAGCGGGTAACCCTGAAGCTTTCTTT.